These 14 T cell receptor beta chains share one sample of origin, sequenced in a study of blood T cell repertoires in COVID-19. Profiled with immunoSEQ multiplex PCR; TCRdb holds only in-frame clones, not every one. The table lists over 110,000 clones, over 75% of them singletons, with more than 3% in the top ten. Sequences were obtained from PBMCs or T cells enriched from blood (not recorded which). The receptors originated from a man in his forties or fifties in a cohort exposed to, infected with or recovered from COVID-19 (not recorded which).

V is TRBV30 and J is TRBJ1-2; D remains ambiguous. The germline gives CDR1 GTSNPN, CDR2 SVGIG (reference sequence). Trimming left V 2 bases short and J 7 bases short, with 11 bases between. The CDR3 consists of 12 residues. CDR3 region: CAWSSPGGGYTF. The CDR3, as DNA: TGTGCCTGGAGTAGCCCCGGTGGTGGCTACACCTTC.

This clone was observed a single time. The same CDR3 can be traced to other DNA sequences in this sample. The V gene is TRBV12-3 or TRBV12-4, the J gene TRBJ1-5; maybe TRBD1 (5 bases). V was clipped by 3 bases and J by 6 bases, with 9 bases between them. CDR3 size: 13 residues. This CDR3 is CASSLGGVQPQHF. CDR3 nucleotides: TGTGCCAGCAGTTTGGGGGGGGTTCAGCCCCAGCATTTT.

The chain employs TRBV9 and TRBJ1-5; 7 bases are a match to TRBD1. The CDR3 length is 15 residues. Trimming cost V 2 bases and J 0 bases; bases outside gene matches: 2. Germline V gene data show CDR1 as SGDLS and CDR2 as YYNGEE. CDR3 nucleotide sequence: TGTGCCAGCAGCGTTGGGGACAGTAGCAATCAGCCCCAGCATTTT. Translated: CASSVGDSSNQPQHF. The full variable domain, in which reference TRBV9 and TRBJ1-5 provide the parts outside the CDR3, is DSGVTQTPKHLITATGQRVTLRCSPRSGDLSVYWYQQSLDQGLQFLIQYYNGEERAKGNILERFSAQQFPDLHSELNLSSLELGDSALYFCASSVGDSSNQPQHFGDGTRLSIL.

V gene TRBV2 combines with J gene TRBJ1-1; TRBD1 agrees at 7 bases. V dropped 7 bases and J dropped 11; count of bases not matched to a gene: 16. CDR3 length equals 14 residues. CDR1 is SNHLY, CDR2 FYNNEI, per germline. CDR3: CASNLPGQSLDAFF. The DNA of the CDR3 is TGTGCCAGCAATCTACCGGGACAGTCGTTGGATGCTTTCTTT.

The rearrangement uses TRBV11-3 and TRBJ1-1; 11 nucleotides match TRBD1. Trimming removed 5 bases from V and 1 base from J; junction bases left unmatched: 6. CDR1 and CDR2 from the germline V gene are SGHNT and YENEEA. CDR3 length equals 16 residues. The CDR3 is CASSGGQGASNTEAFF. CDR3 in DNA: TGTGCCAGCAGCGGCGGACAGGGGGCTTCGAACACTGAAGCTTTCTTT.

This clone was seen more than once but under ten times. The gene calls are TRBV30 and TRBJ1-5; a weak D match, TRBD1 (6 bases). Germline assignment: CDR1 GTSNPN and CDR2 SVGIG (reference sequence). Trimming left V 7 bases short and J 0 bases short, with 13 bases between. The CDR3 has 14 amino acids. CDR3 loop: CAFAGDDSNQPQHF. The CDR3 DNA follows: TGTGCCTTTGCAGGGGACGATAGCAATCAGCCCCAGCATTTT.

The CDR3 here is CASSRTGASEQYF. CDR3 nucleotide sequence: TGTGCCAGCAGCCGGACAGGGGCAAGCGAGCAGTACTTC. The chain carries TRBV12-3 or TRBV12-4 and TRBJ2-7; TRBD1 matches 9 bases. The CDR3 is made up of 13 amino acids. Trimming at V came to 6 bases and at J to 6 bases, leaving 6 bases not matched to a gene.

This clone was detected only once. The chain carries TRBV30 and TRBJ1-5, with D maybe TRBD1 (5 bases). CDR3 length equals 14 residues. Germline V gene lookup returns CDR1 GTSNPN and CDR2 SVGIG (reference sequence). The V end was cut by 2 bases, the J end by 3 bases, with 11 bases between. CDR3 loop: CAWSPGGNNQPQHF. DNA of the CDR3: TGTGCCTGGAGTCCGGGGGGGAACAATCAGCCCCAGCATTTT.

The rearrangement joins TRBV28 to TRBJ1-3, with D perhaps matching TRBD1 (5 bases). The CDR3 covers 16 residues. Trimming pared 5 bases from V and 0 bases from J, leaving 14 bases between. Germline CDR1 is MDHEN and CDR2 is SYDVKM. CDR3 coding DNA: TGTGCCAGCAGTCTATCCCGGACACCCTCTGGAAACACCATATATTTT. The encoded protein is CASSLSRTPSGNTIYF.

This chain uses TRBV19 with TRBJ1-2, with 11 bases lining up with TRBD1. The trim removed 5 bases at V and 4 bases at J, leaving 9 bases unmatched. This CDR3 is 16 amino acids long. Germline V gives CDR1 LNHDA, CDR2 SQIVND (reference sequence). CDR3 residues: CASSQWTGGAGYGYTF. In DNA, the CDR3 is TGTGCCAGTAGTCAGTGGACAGGGGGCGCTGGCTATGGCTACACCTTC.

CDR3 region: CSVYRVSLNTEAFF. The CDR3, as DNA: TGCAGCGTGTACAGGGTTTCCCTGAACACTGAAGCTTTCTTT. The gene calls are TRBV29-1 and TRBJ1-1; D may be TRBD1 (6 bases). Trimming removed 6 bases from V and 0 bases from J, with 14 bases in between. Per the germline V gene, CDR1 is SQVTM and CDR2 is ANQGSEA. The CDR3 spans 14 residues.

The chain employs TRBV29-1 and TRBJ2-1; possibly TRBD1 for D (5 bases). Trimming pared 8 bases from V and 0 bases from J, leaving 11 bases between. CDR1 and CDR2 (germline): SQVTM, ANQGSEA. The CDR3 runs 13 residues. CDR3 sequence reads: CSFTGSSYNEQFF. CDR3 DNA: TGCAGCTTCACAGGTAGCTCCTACAATGAGCAGTTCTTC.

The CDR3 DNA sequence: TGTGCCAGCAGCCTGCGCCACAGGGAATCCTCCTACGAGCAGTACTTC. Its translation: CASSLRHRESSYEQYF. This sequence joins TRBV11-3 and TRBJ2-7; tentatively, D is TRBD1 (6 bases). The V and J ends lost 5 bases and 0 bases respectively, with 17 bases between them. CDR1 and CDR2 (germline): SGHNT, YENEEA. The CDR3 covers 16 residues.

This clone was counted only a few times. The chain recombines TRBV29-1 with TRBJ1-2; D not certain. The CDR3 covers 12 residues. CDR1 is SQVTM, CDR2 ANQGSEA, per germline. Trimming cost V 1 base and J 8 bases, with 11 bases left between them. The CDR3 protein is CSVEGRGRGYTF. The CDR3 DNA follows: TGCAGCGTTGAAGGCCGCGGGAGGGGCTACACCTTC.